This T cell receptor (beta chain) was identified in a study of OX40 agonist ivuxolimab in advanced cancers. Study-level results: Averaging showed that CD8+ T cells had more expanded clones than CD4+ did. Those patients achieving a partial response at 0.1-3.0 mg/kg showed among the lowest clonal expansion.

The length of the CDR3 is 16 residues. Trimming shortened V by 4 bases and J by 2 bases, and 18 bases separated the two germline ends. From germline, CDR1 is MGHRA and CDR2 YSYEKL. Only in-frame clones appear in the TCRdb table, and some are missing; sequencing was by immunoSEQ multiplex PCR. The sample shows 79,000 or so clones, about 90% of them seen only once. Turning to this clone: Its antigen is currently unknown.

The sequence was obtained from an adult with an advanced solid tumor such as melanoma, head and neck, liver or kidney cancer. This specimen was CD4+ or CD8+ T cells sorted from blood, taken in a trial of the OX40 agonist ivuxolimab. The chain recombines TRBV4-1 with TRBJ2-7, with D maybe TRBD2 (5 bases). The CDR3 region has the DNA TGCGCCAGCAGCCCCTCAGGTGGCGGGCAAACCTACGAGCAGTACTTC. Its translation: CASSPSGGGQTYEQYF.